Below, 2 T cell receptor beta chains from the same sample are listed, as sequenced in a study of long-term antiretroviral therapy in people with HIV. The immunoSEQ assay was v3.0, run at survey level. Assay: immunoSEQ multiplex PCR; the TCRdb copy retains only in-frame clones and omits some. Of 20,000 or so clones in the sample, around 86% were seen once. The sample was unsorted PBMCs, taken 0.2 years before starting antiretroviral therapy. These receptors were obtained from a man aged 18 to 35 with HIV.

The rearrangement uses TRBV27 and TRBJ2-7; no firm D call. The CDR3 is made up of 15 amino acids. Germline CDR1 is MNHEY and CDR2 is SMNVEV (reference sequence). The V and J ends lost 5 bases and 2 bases respectively, with 16 bases between them. The CDR3 sequence: CASSKGLLGPYEQYF. In DNA, the CDR3 is TGTGCCAGCAGTAAGGGCCTCCTGGGCCCCTACGAGCAGTACTTC.

The chain uses TRBV4-3 and TRBJ2-2, with D possibly TRBD2 on 5 matching bases. The CDR3 spans 17 residues. V dropped 2 bases and J dropped 3 bases, with 16 bases sitting between them. The germline CDR1 and CDR2 sequences are LGHNA and YSLEER. CDR3 amino acids: CASSQSTGMLDTGELFF. The CDR3 nucleotides are TGCGCCAGCAGCCAATCAACGGGGATGTTAGACACCGGGGAGCTGTTTTTT.